Sequencing of this TCR beta chain was carried out in a study of spatial heterogeneity in lung cancer. Whole-study findings and limits: One measure, the expanded intratumoral alpha and beta TCR count, tracked tumor mutation counts.

Germline CDR1 reads LGHNA; CDR2 reads YSLEER. The V gene end was trimmed by 0 bases and the J gene end by 1 base; junction bases not matched to a gene: 4. There are 16 residues in the CDR3. Judged by abundance, this clonotype is medium-sized (0.01 to 0.1%). The antigen remains unidentified. Time point noted: sample taken at primary tumor resection. Untreated early-stage non-small cell lung cancer patients, over 55 in total, were the donors. TCRdb independently ran MiXCR on the 5' RACE reads; one entry per CDR3 protein. Among some 2,100 distinct CDR3 sequences listed, over 15% were seen once. This sample comprised lung tumor tissue, obtained at surgery. This clonotype originated in a male donor with early-stage non-small cell lung cancer. The rearrangement joins TRBV4-3 to TRBJ2-3, with 7 bases aligning to TRBD2. The CDR3 nucleotides are TGCGCCAGCAGCCAAGATGGGCTAGCGGGCACAGATACGCAGTATTTT. Amino acid sequence: CASSQDGLAGTDTQYF.